The 25 T cell receptor beta chains given below trace back to one sample, sequenced in a study of vaccination and CD4 T cells after COVID-19. Oncomine TCR Beta short-read sequencing was applied to DNA from cultured CD4+ T cells. TCRdb called the PCR reads again in MiXCR, with one record for every CDR3 protein. Among about 4,600 distinct CDR3 sequences, about 31% were seen once, and the ten largest hold about 32%. Their antigens remain unidentified. Treatment noted: roughly 11-day PBMC culture with coronavirus spike peptide pools or control peptides (ViraFEST assay). Specimen: CD4+ T cells from blood, cultured in vitro. All receptors come from a human donor who had recovered from COVID-19.

By frequency in the sample, this clonotype is large (0.1 to 1%). The rearrangement uses TRBV5-4 and TRBJ1-2; D might be TRBD1 (6 bases). The length of the CDR3 is 16 residues. Germline assignment: CDR1 SGHNT and CDR2 YYREEE (reference sequence). Trimming shortened V by 3 bases and J by 0 bases, and 15 bases separated the two germline ends. The CDR3 nucleotides are TGTGCCAGCAGCTCACCGACAGGACTGACTAACTATGGCTACACCTTC. Amino acids: CASSSPTGLTNYGYTF.

In this sample, this clonotype turned up a few times. This rearrangement joins TRBV11-3 to TRBJ2-5; D might be TRBD2 (5 bases). The CDR3 runs 16 residues. CDR1 SGHNT and CDR2 YENEEA come from the germline V gene. Trimming shortened V by 5 bases and J by 0 bases, and 16 bases separated the two germline ends. Here the CDR3 DNA reads TGTGCCAGCAGCCCCCGTGGAGGACTGTACCAAGAGACCCAGTACTTC. This sequence encodes CASSPRGGLYQETQYF.

This clonotype was recorded a few times. The rearrangement links TRBV24-1 to TRBJ2-5, with 7 bases lining up with TRBD1. The ends lost 3 bases at V and 1 base at J; junction bases unmatched: 4. This CDR3 has 15 residues. The germline V gene encodes CDR1 KGHDR and CDR2 SFDVKD. CDR3 DNA sequence: TGTGCCACCAGTGATCGGACAGGTTTCCAAGAGACCCAGTACTTC. Residues: CATSDRTGFQETQYF.

The chain's CDR3 is CASSNPHRGGETQYF. The CDR3 nucleotides are TGTGCCAGCAGCAACCCACACAGGGGGGGGGAGACCCAGTACTTC. This chain connects TRBV21-1 to TRBJ2-5; the D call in the table, TRBD1, was not verified against the DNA. TRBV21-1 has pseudogene status. The CDR3 runs to 15 residues.

This clonotype is classed as large. The chain recombines TRBV5-1 with TRBJ2-1, with 8 bases matching TRBD1. Germline CDR1 and CDR2: SGHRS and YFSETQ. The V gene end was trimmed by 1 base and the J gene end by 0 bases; junction bases not matched to a gene: 3. The CDR3 contains 16 residues. CDR3 protein: CASSLQGAPSYNEQFF. In nucleotides, the CDR3 is TGCGCCAGCAGCTTGCAGGGGGCCCCCTCCTACAATGAGCAGTTCTTC.

The chain joins TRBV5-6 to TRBJ2-2; D remains unclear. Germline lookup yields CDR1 SGHDT and CDR2 YYEEEE. V gave up 2 bases and J gave up 3 bases, with 11 bases separating them. The CDR3 is 15 amino acids. The CDR3 region has the DNA TGTGCCAGCAGCTTCAGCAGGAGAGACACCGGGGAGCTGTTTTTT. Encoded protein: CASSFSRRDTGELFF.

The J gene is TRBJ2-7, the V gene TRBV2, with TRBD2 matching over 13 bases. The CDR3 is 14 residues long. V shed 7 bases, J shed 6 bases, and the junction held 6 bases outside the gene matches. Germline assignment: CDR1 SNHLY and CDR2 FYNNEI. CDR3 region: CASTGLAGRFEQYF. DNA for the CDR3: TGTGCCAGCACGGGACTAGCGGGAAGGTTCGAGCAGTACTTC.

This clonotype was seen a handful of times. This chain links TRBV6-2 or TRBV6-3 with TRBJ2-1; D unclear. Between the trimmed V and J ends, which lost 0 bases and 5 bases, there was a span of 8 bases. The CDR3 has 14 residues. In germline, CDR1 is MNHEY, CDR2 SVGEGT. Written as DNA, the CDR3 is TGTGCCAGCAGTTACTCTGTCGAGAACAATGAGCAGTTCTTC. Its translation is CASSYSVENNEQFF.

Judged by abundance, this clonotype is large. The rearrangement links TRBV7-3 to TRBJ2-3; TRBD2 matches at 7 bases. CDR3 length: 14 amino acids. Germline trimming cut 6 bases from V and 3 bases from J; bases unmatched to any gene: 6. Germline V gene lookup returns CDR1 SGHTA and CDR2 FQGTGA. CDR3 loop: CASRPGLHTDTQYF. In DNA form, the CDR3 reads TGTGCCAGCAGGCCGGGACTACATACAGATACGCAGTATTTT.

The sample holds a few counts of this clonotype. The chain is built from TRBV6-1 and TRBJ2-7, with TRBD1 matching 7 bases. V lost 4 bases to trimming and J lost 0 bases; unmatched junction nucleotides: 3. Germline CDR1 reads MNHNS; CDR2 reads SASEGT. The CDR3 runs to 14 residues. This chain's CDR3 is CASSVGDSSYEQYF. CDR3 DNA sequence: TGTGCCAGCAGTGTTGGGGACAGCTCCTACGAGCAGTACTTC.

This clonotype was observed a handful of times. The J gene is TRBJ2-5, the V gene TRBV6-5; D unclear. This CDR3 contains 18 residues. Germline-derived CDR1 and CDR2 are MNHEY and SVGAGI. V was trimmed by 0 bases and J by 0 bases, leaving 17 bases between them. CDR3 sequence (DNA): TGTGCCAGCAGTTACTCACCCCCTCGTGGTTGGGACCAAGAGACCCAGTACTTC. Its protein is CASSYSPPRGWDQETQYF.

This rearrangement joins TRBV25-1 to TRBJ1-2; weak D call: TRBD1 (6 bases). The CDR3 extends over 14 amino acids. From germline, CDR1 is MGHDK and CDR2 SYGVNS. Trimming pared 6 bases from V and 10 bases from J, leaving 21 bases between. CDR3 sequence: CASSTSRGGPYYTF. The CDR3 region has the DNA TGTGCCAGCAGCACAAGCAGGGGTGGCCCCTACTACACCTTC.

The V and J genes are TRBV7-3 and TRBJ2-1, with a tentative D call TRBD2 (6 bases). V dropped 1 base and J dropped 2 bases, with 9 bases sitting between them. From germline, CDR1 is SGHTA and CDR2 FQGTGA. CDR3 size: 15 residues. CDR3 DNA: TGTGCCAGCAGCTTAATTGGGGGGACCTACAATGAGCAGTTCTTC. This gives the protein CASSLIGGTYNEQFF.

The chain has TRBV11-3 and TRBJ2-1; TRBD1 matches at 7 bases. CDR3 length: 15 residues. Germline lookup yields CDR1 SGHNT and CDR2 YENEEA. V was clipped by 5 bases and J by 1 base; unmatched bases: 5. For the CDR3, the DNA is TGTGCCAGCAGCCCCGGGACAGTTTCCTACAATGAGCAGTTCTTC. Amino acid sequence: CASSPGTVSYNEQFF.

The chain has TRBV5-4 and TRBJ2-2; D is uncertain. Per germline, CDR1 SGHNT and CDR2 YYREEE (reference sequence). The V end lost 4 bases, the J end lost 7 bases, and 14 bases lay between the germline ends. This CDR3 region has 14 residues. CDR3 coding DNA: TGTGCCAGCAGCCCTGCTTTCCTCGGCGGGGAGCTGTTTTTT. Amino acids: CASSPAFLGGELFF.

This clonotype qualifies as large. The rearrangement uses TRBV12-5 and TRBJ1-6, with D possibly being TRBD1 (6 bases). Trimming pared 7 bases from V and 5 bases from J, leaving 12 bases between. CDR1 and CDR2 from the germline V gene are LGHNT and FRNRAP. This CDR3 has 14 amino acids. CDR3 in amino acids: CASAKDSHNSPLHF. CDR3 coding DNA: TGTGCTAGTGCCAAGGACAGCCATAATTCACCCCTCCACTTT.

CDR3: CSAWDSQTGGGYTF. CDR3 DNA sequence: TGCAGTGCTTGGGACAGCCAAACTGGGGGTGGCTACACCTTC. The rearrangement uses TRBV20-1 and TRBJ1-2, with 7 bases aligning to TRBD1. V was clipped by 5 bases and J by 7 bases; unmatched bases: 13. In germline, CDR1 is DFQATT, CDR2 SNEGSKA (reference sequence). The CDR3 extends over 14 amino acids.

The chain combines TRBV6-2 or TRBV6-3 with TRBJ2-5; TRBD2 aligns across 8 bases. Germline V lookup: CDR1 MNHEY, CDR2 SVGEGT. Trimming at V came to 2 bases and at J to 5 bases, leaving 13 bases not matched to a gene. The CDR3 sequence is 17 residues long. DNA for the CDR3: TGTGCCAGCAGTTACGGGGTAGCGGGATTTGGGCTCGAGACCCAGTACTTC. Its translation is CASSYGVAGFGLETQYF.

This clonotype appeared a few times. The gene calls are TRBV4-1 and TRBJ1-5, with 8 positions matching TRBD1. This CDR3 is 20 amino acids long. Losses at the gene ends were 0 bases for V and 6 bases for J; bases not matched to a gene: 19. Germline lookup yields CDR1 MGHRA and CDR2 YSYEKL. The CDR3, as DNA: TGCGCCAGCAGCCAAGAGGGTGTATACGACAGGGGATTTATCGGTCAGCCCCAGCATTTT. Translated, it gives CASSQEGVYDRGFIGQPQHF.

The J gene is TRBJ1-3, the V gene TRBV7-3; TRBD1 aligns across 9 bases. This CDR3 is built from 16 residues. Unmatched junction bases numbered 10, after V lost 6 bases and J lost 4 bases. Germline CDR1 reads SGHTA; CDR2 reads FQGTGA. The CDR3 sequence is CASSQNTGGAGNTIYF. CDR3 sequence (DNA): TGTGCCAGCAGTCAGAACACAGGGGGCGCGGGAAACACCATATATTTT.

The V and J genes are TRBV7-2 and TRBJ2-3; 10 bases map to TRBD2. Trimming took 1 base from V and 2 from J; bases not matched to a gene: 3. CDR1 is SGHTA, CDR2 FQGNSA, per germline. The CDR3 extends over 16 amino acids. The CDR3 DNA follows: TGTGCCAGCAGCTTAGGACTAGCGGGTAACACAGATACGCAGTATTTT. Translation: CASSLGLAGNTDTQYF.

In its sample, this clonotype was seen a few times. This CDR3 is CASSEAWGSQPQHF. The CDR3 DNA reads as TGTGCCAGCAGTGAAGCATGGGGGAGTCAGCCCCAGCATTTT. V gene TRBV6-1 combines with J gene TRBJ1-5, with a possible D match to TRBD1 (5 bases). The germline gives CDR1 MNHNS, CDR2 SASEGT. V dropped 0 bases and J dropped 6 bases, with 9 bases sitting between them. This CDR3 has 14 amino acids.

By share, this clonotype ranks as medium-sized (0.01 to 0.1%). This rearrangement joins TRBV2 to TRBJ1-4; tentative D call: TRBD1 (5 bases). Germline assignment: CDR1 SNHLY and CDR2 FYNNEI. V was trimmed by 1 base and J by 10 bases, leaving 13 bases between them. CDR3 size: 14 residues. CDR3 bases: TGTGCCAGCAGTGAAGGCAGGGATGGGGGAAAACTGTTTTTT. This codes for CASSEGRDGGKLFF.

This clonotype is a singleton in its sample. V usage is TRBV5-5 and J usage is TRBJ1-2, with D maybe TRBD1 (6 bases). Germline V CDR1 and CDR2: SGHKS, YYEKEE (reference sequence). The germline V and J ends were trimmed by 2 bases and 6 bases, with 23 bases remaining between them. The CDR3 totals 17 residues. DNA for the CDR3: TGTGCCAGCAGCTTCACTAGGAACCGGGGGCTCACGAATGGCTACACCTTC. Residues: CASSFTRNRGLTNGYTF.

V usage is TRBV6-5 and J usage is TRBJ2-5; D might be TRBD1 (6 bases). Germline-derived CDR1 and CDR2 are MNHEY and SVGAGI. This CDR3 spans 17 amino acids. Trimming took off 0 bases at V and 5 bases at J, with 19 bases between the two ends. The CDR3 region is CASSYSTGDNSLETQYF. CDR3 nucleotide sequence: TGTGCCAGCAGTTACTCGACAGGCGACAATTCTTTGGAGACCCAGTACTTC.